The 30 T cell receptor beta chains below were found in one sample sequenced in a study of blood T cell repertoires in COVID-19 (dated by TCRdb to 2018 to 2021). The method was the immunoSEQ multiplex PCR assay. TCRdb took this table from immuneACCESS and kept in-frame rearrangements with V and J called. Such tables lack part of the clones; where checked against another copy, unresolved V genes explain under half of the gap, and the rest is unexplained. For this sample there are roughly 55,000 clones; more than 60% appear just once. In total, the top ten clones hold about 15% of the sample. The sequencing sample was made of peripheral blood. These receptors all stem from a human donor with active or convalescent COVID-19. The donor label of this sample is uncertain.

CDR3 amino acids: CASSLGTGQKVNSPLHF. CDR3 bases: TGTGCCAGCAGCTTAGGAACGGGACAGAAGGTGAATTCACCCCTCCACTTT. The J gene is TRBJ1-6, the V gene TRBV11-3; 7 positions agree with TRBD1. Trimming removed 1 base from V and 7 bases from J; junction bases left unmatched: 10. The germline gives CDR1 SGHNT, CDR2 YENEEA. This CDR3 comprises 17 residues. The full variable domain, completed using reference TRBV11-3 and TRBJ1-6, is EAGVVQSPRYKIIEKKQPVAFWCNPISGHNTLYWYLQNLGQGPELLIRYENEEAVDDSQLPKDRFSAERLKGVDSTLKIQPAELGDSAVYLCASSLGTGQKVNSPLHFGNGTRLTVT.

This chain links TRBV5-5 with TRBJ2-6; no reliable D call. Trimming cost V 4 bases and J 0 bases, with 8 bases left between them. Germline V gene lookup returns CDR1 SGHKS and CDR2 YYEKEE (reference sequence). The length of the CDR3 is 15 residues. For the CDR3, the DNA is TGTGCCAGCAGCCCTAGACCCTCTGGGGCCAACGTCCTGACTTTC. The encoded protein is CASSPRPSGANVLTF.

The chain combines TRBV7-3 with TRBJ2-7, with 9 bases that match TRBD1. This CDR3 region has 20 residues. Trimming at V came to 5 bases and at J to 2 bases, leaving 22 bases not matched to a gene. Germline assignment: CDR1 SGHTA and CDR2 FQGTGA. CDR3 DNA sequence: TGTGCCAGCAGCCCACACGAACCGGGACAGGGAAATAAGAGCGCCTACGAGCAGTACTTC. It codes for CASSPHEPGQGNKSAYEQYF.

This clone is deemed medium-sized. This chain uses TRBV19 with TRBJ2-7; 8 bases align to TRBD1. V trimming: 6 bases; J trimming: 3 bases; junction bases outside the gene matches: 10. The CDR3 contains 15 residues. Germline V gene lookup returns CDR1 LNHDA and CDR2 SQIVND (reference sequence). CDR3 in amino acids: CASSRSGTGYYEQYF. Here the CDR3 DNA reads TGTGCCAGTAGCCGATCCGGGACAGGATACTACGAGCAGTACTTC. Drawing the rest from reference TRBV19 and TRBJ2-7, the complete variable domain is DGGITQSPKYLFRKEGQNVTLSCEQNLNHDAMYWYRQDPGQGLRLIYYSQIVNDFQKGDIAEGYSVSREKKESFPLTVTSAQKNPTAFYLCASSRSGTGYYEQYFGPGTRLTVT.

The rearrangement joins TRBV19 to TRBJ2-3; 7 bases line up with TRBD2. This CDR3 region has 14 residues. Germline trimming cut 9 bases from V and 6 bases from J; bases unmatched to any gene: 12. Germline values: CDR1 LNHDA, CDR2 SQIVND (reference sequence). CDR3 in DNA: TGTGCCAGCGCGAGGGGAGGGCCTAGGGATACGCAGTATTTT. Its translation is CASARGGPRDTQYF.

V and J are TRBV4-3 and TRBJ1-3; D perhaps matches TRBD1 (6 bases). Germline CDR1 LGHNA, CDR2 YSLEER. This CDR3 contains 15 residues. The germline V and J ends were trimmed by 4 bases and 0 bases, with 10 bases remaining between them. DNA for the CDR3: TGCGCCAGCAGCCTAGGACAGATCTCTGGAAACACCATATATTTT. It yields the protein CASSLGQISGNTIYF.

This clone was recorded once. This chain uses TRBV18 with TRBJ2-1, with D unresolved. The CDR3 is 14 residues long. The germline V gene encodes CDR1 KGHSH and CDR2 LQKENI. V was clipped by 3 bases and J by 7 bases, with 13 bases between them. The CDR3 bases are TGTGCCAGCTCACCGGCCCTAGAAACAAATGAGCAGTTCTTC. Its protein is CASSPALETNEQFF.

The CDR3 region has the DNA TGTGCCAGCAGGGGGCAGGACGAGCAGTACTTC. Translating gives CASRGQDEQYF. The gene calls are TRBV12-3 or TRBV12-4 and TRBJ2-7, with a tentative D call TRBD1 (5 bases). V was cut by 6 bases and J by 5 bases, with 8 bases left in between. The CDR3 has 11 amino acids.

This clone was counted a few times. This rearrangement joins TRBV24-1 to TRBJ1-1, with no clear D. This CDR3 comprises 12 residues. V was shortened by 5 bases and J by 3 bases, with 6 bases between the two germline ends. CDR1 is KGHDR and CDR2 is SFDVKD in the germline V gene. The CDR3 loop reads CATSAPDTEAFF. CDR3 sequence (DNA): TGTGCCACCAGTGCCCCGGACACTGAAGCTTTCTTT.

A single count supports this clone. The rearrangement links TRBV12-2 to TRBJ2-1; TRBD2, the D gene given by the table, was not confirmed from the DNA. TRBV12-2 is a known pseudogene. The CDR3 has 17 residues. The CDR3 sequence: CASRSPGLAGKPGEQFF. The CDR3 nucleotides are TGTGCAAGTCGCTCCCCCGGACTAGCGGGAAAACCCGGTGAGCAGTTCTTC.

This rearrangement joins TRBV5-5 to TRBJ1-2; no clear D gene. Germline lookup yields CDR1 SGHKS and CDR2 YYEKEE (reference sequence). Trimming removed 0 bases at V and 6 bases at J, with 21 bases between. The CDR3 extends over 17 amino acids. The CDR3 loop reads CASSLEQAPLTRHGYTF. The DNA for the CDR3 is TGTGCCAGCAGCTTGGAGCAGGCTCCTCTCACAAGACATGGCTACACCTTC.

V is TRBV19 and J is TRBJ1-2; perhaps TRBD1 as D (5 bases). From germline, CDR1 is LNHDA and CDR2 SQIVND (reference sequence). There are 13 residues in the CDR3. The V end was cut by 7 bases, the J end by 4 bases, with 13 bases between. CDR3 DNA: TGTGCCAGTAAATCAGGGCAAACCTATGGCTACACCTTC. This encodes CASKSGQTYGYTF.

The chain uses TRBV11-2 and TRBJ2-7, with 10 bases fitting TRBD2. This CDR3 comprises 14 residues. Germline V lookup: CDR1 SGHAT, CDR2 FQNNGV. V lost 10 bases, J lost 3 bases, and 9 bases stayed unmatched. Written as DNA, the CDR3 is TGTGCCACCGGGAGGCTAGCGGGAGTCTACGAGCAGTACTTC. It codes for CATGRLAGVYEQYF.

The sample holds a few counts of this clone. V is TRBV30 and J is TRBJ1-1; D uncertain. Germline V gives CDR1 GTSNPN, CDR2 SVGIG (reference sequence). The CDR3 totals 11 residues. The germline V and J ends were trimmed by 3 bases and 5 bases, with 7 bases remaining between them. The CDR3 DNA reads TGTGCCTGGAGCCCGGGGACTGAAGCTTTCTTT. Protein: CAWSPGTEAFF.

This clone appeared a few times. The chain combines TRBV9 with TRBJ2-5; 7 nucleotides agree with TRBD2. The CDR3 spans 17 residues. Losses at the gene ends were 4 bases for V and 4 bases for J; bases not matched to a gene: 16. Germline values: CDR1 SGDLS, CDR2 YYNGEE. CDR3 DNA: TGTGCCAGCAGCCTTCCCAGCGGGACTCCCTCTCGAGAGACCCAGTACTTC. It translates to CASSLPSGTPSRETQYF.

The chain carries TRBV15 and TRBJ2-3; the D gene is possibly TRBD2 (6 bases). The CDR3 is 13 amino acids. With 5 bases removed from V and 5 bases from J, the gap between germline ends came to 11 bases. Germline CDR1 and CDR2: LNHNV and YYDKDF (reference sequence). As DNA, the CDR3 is TGTGCCACCAGCGACCGGAGGGTAGATACGCAGTATTTT. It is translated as CATSDRRVDTQYF.

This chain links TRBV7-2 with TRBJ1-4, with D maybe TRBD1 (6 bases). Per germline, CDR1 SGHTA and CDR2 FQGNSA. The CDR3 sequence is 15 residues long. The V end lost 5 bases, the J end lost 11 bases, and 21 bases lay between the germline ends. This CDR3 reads CASSLVDSSLRKLFF. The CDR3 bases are TGTGCCAGCAGCCTAGTGGACAGCTCTCTGAGGAAACTGTTTTTT.

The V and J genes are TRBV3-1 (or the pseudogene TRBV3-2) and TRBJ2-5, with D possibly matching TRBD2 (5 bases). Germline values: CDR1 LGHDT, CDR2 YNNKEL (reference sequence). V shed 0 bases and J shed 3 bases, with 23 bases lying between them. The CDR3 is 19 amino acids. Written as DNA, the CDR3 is TGTGCCAGCAGCCAAGATACTAGGTGGGGTCCCAGTCGGGAAGAGACCCAGTACTTC. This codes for CASSQDTRWGPSREETQYF.

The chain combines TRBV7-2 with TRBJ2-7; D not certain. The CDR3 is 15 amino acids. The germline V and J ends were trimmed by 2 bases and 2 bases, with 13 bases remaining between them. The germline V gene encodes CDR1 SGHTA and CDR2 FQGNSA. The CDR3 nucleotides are TGTGCCAGCAGCTTATACCGGGTCACTACCTACGAGCAGTACTTC. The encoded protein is CASSLYRVTTYEQYF. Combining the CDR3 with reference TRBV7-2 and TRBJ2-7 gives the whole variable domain GAGVSQSPSNKVTEKGKDVELRCDPISGHTALYWYRQSLGQGLEFLIYFQGNSAPDKSGLPSDRFSAERTGGSVSTLTIQRTQQEDSAVYLCASSLYRVTTYEQYFGPGTRLTVT.

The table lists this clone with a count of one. CDR3 loop: CASEGTGGALYGYTF. The CDR3 DNA follows: TGTGCCAGTGAAGGAACAGGGGGCGCACTGTATGGCTACACCTTC. The chain carries TRBV6-5 and TRBJ1-2; TRBD1 aligns across 9 bases. Germline loops: CDR1 MNHEY, CDR2 SVGAGI. The CDR3 has 15 amino acids. The junction had 13 bases not matched to a gene; V was cut back by 9 bases and J by 5 bases.

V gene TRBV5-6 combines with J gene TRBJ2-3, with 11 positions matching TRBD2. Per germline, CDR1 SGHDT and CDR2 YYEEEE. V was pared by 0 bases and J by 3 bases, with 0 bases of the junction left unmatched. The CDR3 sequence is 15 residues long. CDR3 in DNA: TGTGCCAGCAGCTTGGGACTAGCGGGAACAGATACGCAGTATTTT. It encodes CASSLGLAGTDTQYF. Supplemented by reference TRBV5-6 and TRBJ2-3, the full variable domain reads DAGVTQSPTHLIKTRGQQVTLRCSPKSGHDTVSWYQQALGQGPQFIFQYYEEEERQRGNFPDRFSGHQFPNYSSELNVNALLLGDSALYLCASSLGLAGTDTQYFGPGTRLTVL.

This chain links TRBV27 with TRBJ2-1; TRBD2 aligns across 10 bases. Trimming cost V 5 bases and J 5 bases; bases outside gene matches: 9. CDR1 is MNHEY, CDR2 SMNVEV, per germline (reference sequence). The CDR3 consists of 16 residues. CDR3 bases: TGTGCCAGCAGTGGAGCAGCGGGAGGGCCCAACAATGAGCAGTTCTTC. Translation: CASSGAAGGPNNEQFF.

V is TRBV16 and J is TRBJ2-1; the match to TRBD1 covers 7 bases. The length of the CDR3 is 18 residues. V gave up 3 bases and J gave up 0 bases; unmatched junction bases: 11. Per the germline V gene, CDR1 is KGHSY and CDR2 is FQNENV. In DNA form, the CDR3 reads TGTGCCAGCAGCCACCCCAGGGCAGGGGGAAGCTCCTACAATGAGCAGTTCTTC. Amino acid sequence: CASSHPRAGGSSYNEQFF.

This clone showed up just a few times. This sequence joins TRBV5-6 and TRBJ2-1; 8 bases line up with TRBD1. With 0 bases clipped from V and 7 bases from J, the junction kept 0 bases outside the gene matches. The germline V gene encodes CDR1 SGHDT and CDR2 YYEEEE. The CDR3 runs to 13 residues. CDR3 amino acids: CASSLGQGNEQFF. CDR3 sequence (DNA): TGTGCCAGCAGCTTGGGACAGGGGAATGAGCAGTTCTTC.

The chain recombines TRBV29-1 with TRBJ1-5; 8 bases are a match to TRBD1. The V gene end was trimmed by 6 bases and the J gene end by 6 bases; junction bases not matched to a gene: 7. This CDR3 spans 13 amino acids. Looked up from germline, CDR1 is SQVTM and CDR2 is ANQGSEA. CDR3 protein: CSVSQGASQPQHF. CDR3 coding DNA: TGCAGCGTGAGTCAGGGGGCCAGTCAGCCCCAGCATTTT.

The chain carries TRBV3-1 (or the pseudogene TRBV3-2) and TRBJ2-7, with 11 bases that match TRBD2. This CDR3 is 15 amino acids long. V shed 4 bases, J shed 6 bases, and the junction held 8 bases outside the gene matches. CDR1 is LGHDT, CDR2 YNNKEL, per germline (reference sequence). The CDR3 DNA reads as TGTGCCAGCAGCCTACCTAGCGGGAGGATCGGCGAGCAGTACTTC. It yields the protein CASSLPSGRIGEQYF.

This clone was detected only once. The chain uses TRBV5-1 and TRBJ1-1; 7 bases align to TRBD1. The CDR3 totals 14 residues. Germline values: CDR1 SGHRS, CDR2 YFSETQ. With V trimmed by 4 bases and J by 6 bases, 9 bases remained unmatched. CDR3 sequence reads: CASSRGQEPPEAFF. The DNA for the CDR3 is TGCGCCAGCAGCCGCGGACAGGAGCCCCCTGAAGCTTTCTTT. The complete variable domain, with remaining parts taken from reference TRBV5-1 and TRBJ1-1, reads KAGVTQTPRYLIKTRGQQVTLSCSPISGHRSVSWYQQTPGQGLQFLFEYFSETQRNKGNFPGRFSGRQFSNSRSEMNVSTLELGDSALYLCASSRGQEPPEAFFGQGTRLTVV.

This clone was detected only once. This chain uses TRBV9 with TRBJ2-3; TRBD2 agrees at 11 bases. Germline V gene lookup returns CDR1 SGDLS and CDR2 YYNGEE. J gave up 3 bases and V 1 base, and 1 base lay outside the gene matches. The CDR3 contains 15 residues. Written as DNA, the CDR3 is TGTGCCAGCAGCGTAAGGACTAGCGGGACAGATACGCAGTATTTT. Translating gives CASSVRTSGTDTQYF.

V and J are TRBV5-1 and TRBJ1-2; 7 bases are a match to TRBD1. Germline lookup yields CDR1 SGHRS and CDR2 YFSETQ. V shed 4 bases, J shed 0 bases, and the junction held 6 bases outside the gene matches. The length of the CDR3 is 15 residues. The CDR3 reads CASSDRQGPNYGYTF. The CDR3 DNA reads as TGCGCCAGCAGCGACCGACAGGGCCCTAACTATGGCTACACCTTC. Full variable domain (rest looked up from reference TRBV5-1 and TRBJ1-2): KAGVTQTPRYLIKTRGQQVTLSCSPISGHRSVSWYQQTPGQGLQFLFEYFSETQRNKGNFPGRFSGRQFSNSRSEMNVSTLELGDSALYLCASSDRQGPNYGYTFGSGTRLTVV.

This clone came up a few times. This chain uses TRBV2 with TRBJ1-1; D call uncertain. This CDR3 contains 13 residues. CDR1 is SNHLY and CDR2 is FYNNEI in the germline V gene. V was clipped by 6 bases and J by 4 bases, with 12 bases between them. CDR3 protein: CASRYSEGTEAFF. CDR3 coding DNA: TGTGCCAGCAGGTATAGCGAGGGCACTGAAGCTTTCTTT.